Listed here are 26 T cell receptor beta chains from one sample, sequenced in a study of blood T cells in healthy people across ages. Then a second PCR, running roughly 7 to 11 cycles, was carried out with a sample-barcoded 5' primer and a J-beta primer mix. TCRdb reprocessed the 5' RACE reads with MiXCR, giving one entry per CDR3 protein. The sample lists about 620,000 distinct CDR3 sequences, 40% to 65% seen once, with approximately 13% in the top ten. Sequencing was carried out using blood. The receptor source for this set is a woman at least 80 years old in good health.

This clonotype has ten or more counts. CDR3 amino acids: CASSSRTSGRARYEQFF. CDR3 sequence (DNA): TGTGCCAGCAGTTCTCGGACTAGCGGGAGGGCCAGATATGAGCAGTTCTTC. The V call is TRBV12-3 or TRBV12-4, the J call TRBJ2-1; 15 bases map to TRBD2. This CDR3 is built from 17 residues. J lost 8 bases, V lost 4 bases, and 9 bases had no gene match.

This sequence joins TRBV9 and TRBJ1-1; 8 positions agree with TRBD1. The CDR3 loop spans 15 amino acids. Losses at the gene ends were 4 bases for V and 1 base for J; bases not matched to a gene: 6. The germline V gene encodes CDR1 SGDLS and CDR2 YYNGEE. This CDR3 is CASSPGTGPNTEAFF. The DNA of the CDR3 is TGTGCCAGCAGCCCCGGGACAGGCCCGAACACTGAAGCTTTCTTT.

The V call is TRBV24-1, the J call TRBJ1-5; TRBD1 matches 8 bases. The CDR3 totals 16 residues. The V gene's germline CDR1 is KGHDR and CDR2 SFDVKD. Trimming removed 4 bases from V and 4 bases from J; junction bases left unmatched: 8. CDR3 in DNA: TGTGCCACCAGTGACCCCCGACAGGGGTGGAATCAGCCCCAGCATTTT. Its translation: CATSDPRQGWNQPQHF.

The V call is TRBV7-9, the J call TRBJ2-1; the D is unclear. The V gene lost 5 bases and the J gene lost 9 bases, with 11 bases spanning the gap. In germline, CDR1 is SEHNR, CDR2 FQNEAQ (reference sequence). The CDR3 loop spans 12 amino acids. The CDR3 DNA is TGTGCCAGCAGCCCCGATCTCCGTGAGCAGTTCTTC. This translates into CASSPDLREQFF.

The chain joins TRBV7-2 to TRBJ2-7, with D possibly matching TRBD2 (5 bases). The J call may be faulty, since TRBJ2-4 better matches the DNA end. The CDR3 extends over 16 amino acids. CDR1 is SGHTA and CDR2 is FQGNSA in the germline V gene. This CDR3 is CASSPTRSNTKNIQYF. CDR3 DNA: TGTGCCAGCAGCCCCACTAGATCTAATACCAAAAACATTCAGTACTTC.

The V gene is TRBV9, the J gene TRBJ2-5, with D hard to call. CDR1 is SGDLS, CDR2 YYNGEE, per germline. Trimming stripped 3 bases from V and 11 bases from J, with 17 bases between. The CDR3 length is 13 residues. CDR3 residues: CASSAPGSTRQYF. CDR3 coding DNA: TGTGCCAGCAGCGCCCCCGGGTCGACGCGGCAGTACTTC.

This clonotype was detected many times. The chain couples TRBV20-1 to TRBJ2-5, with D possibly being TRBD2 (6 bases). The CDR3 totals 14 residues. V was pared by 4 bases and J by 2 bases, with 14 bases between. The V gene's germline CDR1 is DFQATT and CDR2 SNEGSKA (reference sequence). The CDR3 region is CSATNSGKQETQYF. The CDR3 DNA is TGCAGTGCTACCAATAGCGGAAAACAAGAGACCCAGTACTTC.

This clonotype appeared many times. The chain recombines TRBV20-1 with TRBJ2-7; TRBD1 is a possible D gene (6 bases). Trimming removed 2 bases from V and 4 bases from J, with 12 bases in between. The germline V gene encodes CDR1 DFQATT and CDR2 SNEGSKA (reference sequence). The CDR3 is 13 amino acids. The CDR3 region is CSARQGLSYEQYF. The CDR3 coding sequence is TGCAGTGCTAGACAGGGGCTTTCATACGAGCAGTACTTC.

V is TRBV29-1 and J is TRBJ2-7; 7 positions match TRBD1. CDR1 is SQVTM and CDR2 is ANQGSEA in the germline V gene. CDR3 length: 12 amino acids. V dropped 7 bases and J dropped 1; count of bases not matched to a gene: 4. Here the CDR3 reads CSAGTDSYEQYF. CDR3 DNA: TGCAGCGCCGGGACAGATTCCTACGAGCAGTACTTC.

About this clonotype: This sequence may be a read error, since a much larger clone differs from it by one base. The rearrangement joins TRBV4-2 to TRBJ2-1, with 10 nucleotides matching TRBD2. The CDR3 has 15 amino acids. The germline CDR1 and CDR2 sequences are LGHNA and YNFKEQ. V lost 0 bases, J lost 13 bases, and 9 bases stayed unmatched. CDR3 nucleotides: TGTGCCAGCAGCCAAGATCTAGCGGGAGATAAGACCCAGTTCTTC. Its translation is CASSQDLAGDKTQFF.

This clonotype was observed a handful of times. The genes are TRBV20-1 and TRBJ1-2; no firm D call. The CDR3 runs 12 residues. Trimming left V 4 bases short and J 6 bases short, with 12 bases between. CDR1 DFQATT and CDR2 SNEGSKA come from the germline V gene (reference sequence). The CDR3 DNA is TGCAGTGCTATTTCGAGTTTCCATGGCTACACCTTC. Translation: CSAISSFHGYTF.

The V gene is TRBV20-1, the J gene TRBJ1-1; D remains ambiguous. This CDR3 region has 15 residues. V dropped 4 bases and J dropped 1 base, with 16 bases sitting between them. Germline V gene lookup returns CDR1 DFQATT and CDR2 SNEGSKA (reference sequence). The CDR3 reads CSATRRSTKNTEAFF. CDR3 sequence (DNA): TGCAGTGCTACCAGAAGGAGCACAAAGAACACTGAAGCTTTCTTT.

This clonotype was observed once. This chain connects TRBV28 to TRBJ1-1; D not resolved. The V end was cut by 2 bases, the J end by 4 bases, with 11 bases between. Germline V gene sequence: CDR1 MDHEN, CDR2 SYDVKM. The CDR3 is made up of 14 amino acids. The CDR3 loop is CASSLITGGTEAFF. The CDR3 DNA sequence: TGTGCCAGCAGTTTAATCACTGGAGGCACTGAAGCTTTCTTT.

The sample holds many counts of this clonotype. The rearrangement uses TRBV6-6 and TRBJ2-6; D might be TRBD2 (5 bases). The CDR3 totals 15 residues. The V gene lost 3 bases and the J gene lost 3 bases, with 9 bases spanning the gap. Per germline, CDR1 MNHNY and CDR2 SVGAGI (reference sequence). DNA for the CDR3: TGTGCCAGCAGTTATTTGGGAGATGGGGCCAACGTCCTGACTTTC. Its translation is CASSYLGDGANVLTF.

This clonotype has a single count. This chain links TRBV20-1 with TRBJ2-2; D gene ambiguous. The germline gives CDR1 DFQATT, CDR2 SNEGSKA (reference sequence). The CDR3 is 16 amino acids. V lost 3 bases and J 4 bases, leaving 18 bases between the germline ends. CDR3 sequence: CSARLTGSGVTGELFF. CDR3 DNA: TGCAGTGCTAGGCTTACTGGGTCGGGTGTCACCGGGGAGCTGTTTTTT.

This clonotype has at least ten counts. The J gene is TRBJ2-3, the V gene TRBV14; possibly TRBD1 for D (6 bases). The CDR3 is 18 amino acids. Trimming removed 3 bases from V and 3 bases from J, with 22 bases in between. The germline V gene encodes CDR1 SGHDN and CDR2 FVKESK. CDR3 amino acids: CASSQRRTVTTRTDTQYF. In DNA, the CDR3 is TGTGCCAGCAGCCAGAGGAGGACAGTCACTACGAGGACAGATACGCAGTATTTT.

Worth noting for this clonotype: A read error may be the cause here, since a much bigger clone is one base away. This chain's CDR3 is CASNTGLATDTQYF. The CDR3 bases are TGCGCCAGCAACACAGGACTAGCTACAGATACGCAGTATTTT. V gene TRBV5-1 combines with J gene TRBJ2-3; 8 bases map to TRBD2. This CDR3 has 14 amino acids. Germline values: CDR1 SGHRS, CDR2 YFSETQ. Trimming took 6 bases from V and 3 from J; bases not matched to a gene: 6.

The J gene is TRBJ2-3, the V gene TRBV5-6; 9 bases agree with TRBD2. This CDR3 has 16 amino acids. In germline, CDR1 is SGHDT, CDR2 YYEEEE. Losses at the gene ends were 3 bases for V and 3 bases for J; bases not matched to a gene: 8. CDR3 in DNA: TGTGCCAGCAGCTCGGGACTAGCCCGGTTGACAGATACGCAGTATTTT. This encodes CASSSGLARLTDTQYF.

This clonotype was seen ten or more times. The chain uses TRBV6-2 or TRBV6-3 and TRBJ2-7; weak D call: TRBD2 (6 bases). Germline CDR1 is MNHEY and CDR2 is SVGEGT. This CDR3 is 15 amino acids long. The ends were cut back, 6 bases at V and 3 bases at J, with 18 bases in the middle. CDR3 region: CASSYLGGSYYEQYF. Written as DNA, the CDR3 is TGTGCCAGCAGCTATCTTGGGGGGAGTTACTACGAGCAGTACTTC.

This clonotype was seen at least ten times. The rearrangement joins TRBV20-1 to TRBJ2-5; TRBD1 agrees at 9 bases. The DNA end is more similar to TRBJ2-7, so the J call may be wrong. The CDR3 spans 16 residues. Germline V gene data show CDR1 as DFQATT and CDR2 as SNEGSKA (reference sequence). The CDR3 here is CSARAPGGQGFNEQYF. The CDR3 coding sequence is TGCAGTGCTAGAGCCCCGGGTGGACAGGGGTTCAACGAGCAGTACTTC.

The gene calls are TRBV4-1 and TRBJ2-7; 7 bases are a match to TRBD2. The CDR3 covers 19 residues. The germline V gene encodes CDR1 MGHRA and CDR2 YSYEKL. J lost 7 bases, V lost 0 bases, and 21 bases had no gene match. The CDR3 loop is CASSQDRMAALRGVDEQYF. The CDR3 DNA is TGCGCCAGCAGCCAAGATCGGATGGCAGCCCTACGGGGGGTGGATGAGCAGTACTTC.

The chain recombines TRBV7-9 with TRBJ2-7, with D hard to call. Germline values: CDR1 SEHNR, CDR2 FQNEAQ (reference sequence). The length of the CDR3 is 14 residues. V was clipped by 5 bases and J by 2 bases, with 13 bases between them. The CDR3, as DNA: TGTGCCAGCAGCCTAACCGGGTACCCCTACGAGCAGTACTTC. Translated, it gives CASSLTGYPYEQYF. Together with reference TRBV7-9 and TRBJ2-7, the CDR3 gives the full variable domain: DTGVSQNPRHKITKRGQNVTFRCDPISEHNRLYWYRQTLGQGPEFLTYFQNEAQLEKSRLLSDRFSAERPKGSFSTLEIQRTEQGDSAMYLCASSLTGYPYEQYFGPGTRLTVT.

The rearrangement uses TRBV5-1 and TRBJ2-7, with D tentatively TRBD2 (7 bases). The V end was cut by 0 bases, the J end by 3 bases, with 13 bases between. The CDR3 is 15 residues long. The germline gives CDR1 SGHRS, CDR2 YFSETQ. The CDR3, as DNA: TGCGCCAGCAGCTTGGGGGGGGGCACCTACTACGAGCAGTACTTC. Translating gives CASSLGGGTYYEQYF.

Comment on this clonotype: The junction and the germline gene differ at one end; a read error may be behind it. V and J are TRBV24-1 and TRBJ2-5; 7 bases map to TRBD1. The germline gives CDR1 KGHDR, CDR2 SFDVKD. CDR3 length: 14 amino acids. The CDR3 DNA reads TGTGCCACCAGTGACACAGGGGCGGAAAAGACTCAGTACTTC. Protein: CATSDTGAEKTQYF.

This chain uses TRBV5-1 with TRBJ1-2, with D perhaps TRBD1 (5 bases). Germline lookup yields CDR1 SGHRS and CDR2 YFSETQ. The CDR3 loop spans 14 amino acids. Deletions cut 1 base from V and 1 base from J, with 8 bases between. The CDR3 is CASSLQGLNYGYTF. The DNA for the CDR3 is TGCGCCAGCAGCTTGCAGGGTCTTAACTATGGCTACACCTTC.

This clonotype was counted at least ten times. CDR3 DNA sequence: TGTGCCAGCAGCCAAGGGACCGCGAACACCGGGGAGCTGTTTTTT. Translated, it gives CASSQGTANTGELFF. The V and J genes are TRBV12-3 or TRBV12-4 and TRBJ2-2; TRBD1 or TRBD2 may be the D gene (5 bases each). V was cut by 6 bases and J by 0 bases, with 11 bases left in between. The CDR3 runs to 15 residues.